These T cell receptor beta chains were read from a single sample in a study of blood T cell repertoires in COVID-19. Only in-frame clones appear in the TCRdb table, and some are missing; sequencing was by immunoSEQ multiplex PCR. The sample shows 95,000 to 110,000 clones, 80% to 95% of them seen only once. Material for sequencing was peripheral blood. The receptors stem from a woman aged 25 to 45 with acute or convalescent COVID-19. Both conserved end residues are part of each CDR3. Each record gives: CDR3 protein, CDR3 DNA, J gene, clone size, D gene, V gene. D genes are given only for firm matches. Not every row has a clone size; where given, it reads once, few, many or a size class.

CDR3 protein: CASSSPRRVEAFF; CDR3 DNA: TGTGCCAGCAGCTCACCCCGGCGGGTTGAAGCTTTCTTT; J gene: TRBJ1-1; clone size: -; D gene: -; V gene: TRBV11-3
CDR3 protein: CASSTRDRVNEQYF; CDR3 DNA: TGTGCCAGTAGTACCCGGGACAGGGTTAACGAGCAGTACTTC; J gene: TRBJ2-7; clone size: -; D gene: TRBD1; V gene: TRBV19
CDR3 protein: CASSLLPNPNEKLFF; CDR3 DNA: TGTGCCAGCAGTTTATTGCCTAATCCAAATGAAAAACTGTTTTTT; J gene: TRBJ1-4; clone size: -; D gene: -; V gene: TRBV28
CDR3 protein: CASSALAGQQETQYF; CDR3 DNA: TGTGCCAGCAGCGCTCTAGCGGGGCAGCAAGAGACCCAGTACTTC; J gene: TRBJ2-5; clone size: -; D gene: TRBD2; V gene: TRBV9
CDR3 protein: CASSLGGSLTYEQYF; CDR3 DNA: TGTGCCAGCAGCTTAGGCGGGAGCTTAACCTACGAGCAGTACTTC; J gene: TRBJ2-7; clone size: -; D gene: TRBD2; V gene: TRBV7-2
CDR3 protein: CASSSDRLPNEQFF; CDR3 DNA: TGTGCCAGCAGCTCCGACAGGTTACCCAATGAGCAGTTCTTC; J gene: TRBJ2-1; clone size: -; D gene: -; V gene: TRBV7-3
CDR3 protein: CASSQYRGQGNTEAFF; CDR3 DNA: TGTGCCAGCAGCCAATACAGGGGGCAGGGGAACACTGAAGCTTTCTTT; J gene: TRBJ1-1; clone size: -; D gene: TRBD1; V gene: TRBV7-9
CDR3 protein: CASSALTSGFEQYF; CDR3 DNA: TGTGCCAGCAGCGCGCTGACTTCAGGGTTCGAGCAGTACTTC; J gene: TRBJ2-7; clone size: -; D gene: -; V gene: TRBV7-8
CDR3 protein: CASSPDRDSPLHF; CDR3 DNA: TGTGCCAGCAGCCCTGACAGGGACTCACCCCTCCACTTT; J gene: TRBJ1-6; clone size: -; D gene: TRBD1; V gene: TRBV7-3
CDR3 protein: CASSEGTGYAEAFF; CDR3 DNA: TGTGCCAGCAGTGAAGGGACAGGGTACGCTGAAGCTTTCTTT; J gene: TRBJ1-1; clone size: once; D gene: TRBD1; V gene: TRBV6-1
CDR3 protein: CASSLSWGQGREQYF; CDR3 DNA: TGCGCCAGCAGCCTCAGCTGGGGACAGGGGCGCGAGCAGTACTTC; J gene: TRBJ2-7; clone size: -; D gene: TRBD1; V gene: TRBV4-3
CDR3 protein: CASSSDRGREKLFF; CDR3 DNA: TGTGCCAGCAGCTCCGACAGGGGGCGTGAAAAACTGTTTTTT; J gene: TRBJ1-4; clone size: -; D gene: TRBD1; V gene: TRBV6-6
CDR3 protein: CASSMVLDMNTEAFF; CDR3 DNA: TGTGCCAGTAGTATGGTTCTGGACATGAACACTGAAGCTTTCTTT; J gene: TRBJ1-1; clone size: -; D gene: -; V gene: TRBV19
CDR3 protein: CASSPEWTGAEQYF; CDR3 DNA: TGCGCCAGCAGCCCGGAATGGACAGGGGCCGAGCAGTACTTC; J gene: TRBJ2-7; clone size: once; D gene: TRBD1; V gene: TRBV5-1
CDR3 protein: CASSPAGEYGYTF; CDR3 DNA: TGCGCCAGCTCCCCCGCAGGGGAATATGGCTACACCTTC; J gene: TRBJ1-2; clone size: -; D gene: -; V gene: TRBV5-1
CDR3 protein: CASRDRISSGNTIYF; CDR3 DNA: TGTGCCAGCAGGGACAGAATCAGTTCTGGAAACACCATATATTTT; J gene: TRBJ1-3; clone size: few; D gene: -; V gene: TRBV7-9
CDR3 protein: CASSRPGLAGELFF; CDR3 DNA: TGTGCCAGCAGCCGCCCCGGACTGGCCGGGGAGCTGTTTTTT; J gene: TRBJ2-2; clone size: -; D gene: -; V gene: TRBV5-4
CDR3 protein: CASSMGQGLIGYTF; CDR3 DNA: TGTGCCAGCAGCATGGGACAGGGATTAATAGGCTACACCTTC; J gene: TRBJ1-2; clone size: -; D gene: TRBD1; V gene: TRBV7-2
CDR3 protein: CASRTESLSNQPQHF; CDR3 DNA: TGTGCCAGCAGAACTGAGTCCCTTAGCAATCAGCCCCAGCATTTT; J gene: TRBJ1-5; clone size: -; D gene: -; V gene: TRBV28
CDR3 protein: CASSFLSGTAYEQYF; CDR3 DNA: TGTGCCAGCAGCTTCCTCTCGGGGACAGCCTACGAGCAGTACTTC; J gene: TRBJ2-7; clone size: -; D gene: TRBD1; V gene: TRBV5-7
CDR3 protein: CASSLGQMNTEAFF; CDR3 DNA: TGTGCCAGCAGCTTAGGACAGATGAACACTGAAGCTTTCTTT; J gene: TRBJ1-1; clone size: -; D gene: -; V gene: TRBV11-2
CDR3 protein: CASSQDRGQGRAKLFF; CDR3 DNA: TGCGCCAGCAGCCAAGATCGGGGACAGGGGAGGGCAAAACTGTTTTTT; J gene: TRBJ1-4; clone size: -; D gene: TRBD1; V gene: TRBV4-3
CDR3 protein: CASRGGFDYNEQFF; CDR3 DNA: TGTGCCAGCAGGGGGGGGTTCGACTACAATGAGCAGTTCTTC; J gene: TRBJ2-1; clone size: -; D gene: TRBD2; V gene: TRBV11-3
CDR3 protein: CASSQQGGGTDTQYF; CDR3 DNA: TGTGCCAGCAGCCAACAGGGAGGGGGCACAGATACGCAGTATTTT; J gene: TRBJ2-3; clone size: -; D gene: -; V gene: TRBV7-2
CDR3 protein: CAIKSDRGNTEAFF; CDR3 DNA: TGTGCCATCAAGAGCGACAGGGGCAACACTGAAGCTTTCTTT; J gene: TRBJ1-1; clone size: -; D gene: TRBD1; V gene: TRBV10-3
CDR3 protein: CASSQDGTHSTDTQYF; CDR3 DNA: TGTGCCAGCAGCCAAGATGGGACACACAGCACAGATACGCAGTATTTT; J gene: TRBJ2-3; clone size: -; D gene: -; V gene: TRBV4-2
CDR3 protein: CASSFRLETYEQYF; CDR3 DNA: TGTGCCAGCAGTTTCCGTCTAGAGACCTACGAGCAGTACTTC; J gene: TRBJ2-7; clone size: few; D gene: -; V gene: TRBV27
CDR3 protein: CASSFMGGQETQYF; CDR3 DNA: TGTGCCAGCAGCTTTATGGGGGGACAAGAGACCCAGTACTTC; J gene: TRBJ2-5; clone size: -; D gene: -; V gene: TRBV11-1
CDR3 protein: CASSIGGNYGYTF; CDR3 DNA: TGTGCCAGTAGTATTGGGGGCAACTATGGCTACACCTTC; J gene: TRBJ1-2; clone size: -; D gene: -; V gene: TRBV19
CDR3 protein: CSVERDRNTEAFF; CDR3 DNA: TGCAGCGTTGAAAGAGACAGGAACACTGAAGCTTTCTTT; J gene: TRBJ1-1; clone size: -; D gene: -; V gene: TRBV29-1
CDR3 protein: CASSSYRASNYGYTF; CDR3 DNA: TGTGCCAGCAGCTCCTACAGGGCGTCTAACTATGGCTACACCTTC; J gene: TRBJ1-2; clone size: -; D gene: -; V gene: TRBV11-2
CDR3 protein: CASSLYRQGNSYEQYF; CDR3 DNA: TGTGCCAGCAGTTTATACCGGCAGGGCAACTCCTACGAGCAGTACTTC; J gene: TRBJ2-7; clone size: -; D gene: -; V gene: TRBV28
CDR3 protein: CASSKGDVAGQYF; CDR3 DNA: TGTGCCAGCAGTAAGGGGGATGTAGCAGGCCAGTACTTC; J gene: TRBJ2-5; clone size: -; D gene: -; V gene: TRBV2
CDR3 protein: CASRSGLDSPLHF; CDR3 DNA: TGTGCCAGCAGGTCGGGACTCGATTCACCCCTCCACTTT; J gene: TRBJ1-6; clone size: -; D gene: -; V gene: TRBV12-3/TRBV12-4
CDR3 protein: CASSGGASYEQYF; CDR3 DNA: TGTGCCAGCAGTGGCGGGGCTTCCTACGAGCAGTACTTC; J gene: TRBJ2-7; clone size: -; D gene: -; V gene: TRBV2
CDR3 protein: CATMRGLAGDNEQFF; CDR3 DNA: TGTGCTACCATGAGGGGCCTAGCGGGAGATAATGAGCAGTTCTTC; J gene: TRBJ2-1; clone size: -; D gene: TRBD2; V gene: TRBV11-2
CDR3 protein: CASSLGTFYNEQFF; CDR3 DNA: TGTGCCAGCTCTCTCGGGACATTTTACAATGAGCAGTTCTTC; J gene: TRBJ2-1; clone size: -; D gene: -; V gene: TRBV18
CDR3 protein: CASSSREETQYF; CDR3 DNA: TGTGCCAGCAGCTCTCGGGAAGAGACCCAGTACTTC; J gene: TRBJ2-5; clone size: -; D gene: -; V gene: TRBV5-4
CDR3 protein: CASSKTGTTAYEQYF; CDR3 DNA: TGTGCCAGCAGCAAAACCGGGACTACCGCCTACGAGCAGTACTTC; J gene: TRBJ2-7; clone size: -; D gene: TRBD2; V gene: TRBV27
CDR3 protein: CASSLPGNVYGYTF; CDR3 DNA: TGTGCCAGCAGCTTGCCAGGCAACGTCTATGGCTACACCTTC; J gene: TRBJ1-2; clone size: -; D gene: -; V gene: TRBV5-5
CDR3 protein: CASNQSGRETQYF; CDR3 DNA: TGTGCCAGCAATCAGTCAGGTCGGGAGACCCAGTACTTC; J gene: TRBJ2-5; clone size: once; D gene: -; V gene: TRBV12-3/TRBV12-4
CDR3 protein: CASSQAGQLSGANVLTF; CDR3 DNA: TGTGCCAGCAGCCAAGCCGGACAGCTCTCTGGGGCCAACGTCCTGACTTTC; J gene: TRBJ2-6; clone size: -; D gene: -; V gene: TRBV4-2
CDR3 protein: CAWSVQGAQPQHF; CDR3 DNA: TGTGCCTGGAGTGTGCAGGGGGCTCAGCCCCAGCATTTT; J gene: TRBJ1-5; clone size: -; D gene: TRBD1; V gene: TRBV30
CDR3 protein: CASSSDSLISYGYTF; CDR3 DNA: TGTGCCAGCAGTTCGGACAGCCTCATTTCCTATGGCTACACCTTC; J gene: TRBJ1-2; clone size: -; D gene: -; V gene: TRBV27
CDR3 protein: CASSRGNRGGGGYTF; CDR3 DNA: TGTGCCAGTAGTAGGGGGAATAGGGGAGGAGGCGGCTACACCTTC; J gene: TRBJ1-2; clone size: -; D gene: -; V gene: TRBV19
CDR3 protein: CASSLFQGALNEKLFF; CDR3 DNA: TGTGCCAGCAGCTTATTTCAGGGGGCCCTCAATGAAAAACTGTTTTTT; J gene: TRBJ1-4; clone size: -; D gene: TRBD1; V gene: TRBV5-4
CDR3 protein: CASRQGALVDTQYF; CDR3 DNA: TGTGCCAGTCGACAGGGGGCATTAGTAGATACGCAGTATTTT; J gene: TRBJ2-3; clone size: once; D gene: TRBD1; V gene: TRBV19
CDR3 protein: CASSYSSWGDNEQFF; CDR3 DNA: TGTGCCAGCAGTTACTCTAGCTGGGGCGACAATGAGCAGTTCTTC; J gene: TRBJ2-1; clone size: -; D gene: -; V gene: TRBV6-5
CDR3 protein: CASRLVGGMNTEAFF; CDR3 DNA: TGTGCCAGCAGGCTCGTTGGAGGTATGAACACTGAAGCTTTCTTT; J gene: TRBJ1-1; clone size: -; D gene: -; V gene: TRBV28
CDR3 protein: CASSSSEPEQFF; CDR3 DNA: TGTGCCAGCAGCTCAAGCGAGCCGGAGCAGTTCTTC; J gene: TRBJ2-1; clone size: once; D gene: -; V gene: TRBV5-4